This passage covers 26 T cell receptor beta chains from one sample sequenced in a study of beta chain features in type 1 diabetes. Reverse transcribing all isolated RNA meant expressed TCRB transcripts were sequenced. TCRdb's table, derived via immunoSEQ multiplex PCR, lists solely in-frame clones and lacks some. The repertoire holds about 410,000 clones, 11% to 15% seen once, with under 0.04% in the top ten. Specimen: naive CD4+ T cells from blood. The receptors come from a man aged 25-45 years in good health.

The table lists this clone with a few counts. V usage is TRBV9 and J usage is TRBJ2-7; 8 bases are a match to TRBD1. CDR3 length: 13 residues. Looked up from germline, CDR1 is SGDLS and CDR2 is YYNGEE. Germline trimming cut 8 bases from V and 4 bases from J; bases unmatched to any gene: 8. The CDR3 DNA reads as TGTGCCAGAAGGGACAGGCCAGTTTACGAGCAGTACTTC. This sequence encodes CARRDRPVYEQYF.

This clone was detected once. This rearrangement joins TRBV7-6 to TRBJ2-3, with 11 bases lining up with TRBD2. This CDR3 is built from 16 residues. With 5 bases clipped from V and 2 bases from J, the junction kept 6 bases outside the gene matches. The germline V gene encodes CDR1 SGHVS and CDR2 FNYEAQ. The CDR3 bases are TGTGCCAGCAGCCAACTGACTAGCGGGGCCACAGATACGCAGTATTTT. This encodes CASSQLTSGATDTQYF.

The chain has TRBV7-3 and TRBJ2-1; TRBD2 agrees at 7 bases. The CDR3 contains 16 residues. The trim removed 1 base at V and 0 bases at J, leaving 3 bases unmatched. The V gene's germline CDR1 is SGHTA and CDR2 FQGTGA. CDR3 sequence reads: CASSLSASGSYNEQFF. CDR3 coding DNA: TGTGCCAGCAGCTTAAGCGCTAGCGGCTCCTACAATGAGCAGTTCTTC.

In this sample, this clone turned up a few times. The V gene is TRBV7-3, the J gene TRBJ2-4; TRBD1 matches 9 bases. This CDR3 has 16 residues. Losses at the gene ends were 1 base for V and 4 bases for J; bases not matched to a gene: 5. Germline loops: CDR1 SGHTA, CDR2 FQGTGA. The chain's CDR3 is CASSLISGQGKNIQYF. The CDR3 DNA reads TGTGCCAGCAGCTTAATATCTGGACAGGGGAAAAACATTCAGTACTTC.

This clone was picked up a small number of times. This chain joins TRBV7-9 and TRBJ2-5; 11 positions match TRBD2. From germline, CDR1 is SEHNR and CDR2 FQNEAQ (reference sequence). V trimming: 4 bases; J trimming: 4 bases; junction bases outside the gene matches: 5. The CDR3 is made up of 15 amino acids. CDR3 nucleotides: TGTGCCAGCAGCTCCGTAGCGGGGGGGCGAGAGACCCAGTACTTC. Translated: CASSSVAGGRETQYF.

This clone was recorded a few times. This chain connects TRBV30 to TRBJ1-5; D might be TRBD1 (5 bases). From germline, CDR1 is GTSNPN and CDR2 SVGIG (reference sequence). The germline V and J ends were trimmed by 2 bases and 8 bases, with 13 bases remaining between them. The CDR3 runs 13 residues. The CDR3 DNA reads TGTGCCTGGAGTCCGACCTTGGGGGAGCCCCAGCATTTT. Translation gives CAWSPTLGEPQHF.

This clone was seen more than once but under ten times. This CDR3 is CASKDGTSGPWDTQYF. For the CDR3, the DNA is TGTGCCAGCAAGGACGGGACTAGCGGACCCTGGGATACGCAGTATTTT. The chain has TRBV28 and TRBJ2-3; TRBD2 matches at 11 bases. CDR3 length: 16 residues. V lost 7 bases to trimming and J lost 6 bases; unmatched junction nucleotides: 12. The V gene's germline CDR1 is MDHEN and CDR2 SYDVKM.

V gene TRBV30 combines with J gene TRBJ1-1, with no clear D. Germline V gene data show CDR1 as GTSNPN and CDR2 as SVGIG (reference sequence). V lost 5 bases and J lost 0, with 7 bases in between. The CDR3 runs 12 residues. In DNA, the CDR3 is TGTGCCTGGTCCCCGGTGAACACTGAAGCTTTCTTT. Amino acids: CAWSPVNTEAFF.

V and J are TRBV4-3 and TRBJ2-1; no reliable D call. The CDR3 length is 15 residues. Trimming stripped 2 bases from V and 0 bases from J, with 8 bases between. Per the germline V gene, CDR1 is LGHNA and CDR2 is YSLEER. CDR3 coding DNA: TGCGCCAGCAGCCAAATATTGAGCTCCTACAATGAGCAGTTCTTC. Amino acids: CASSQILSSYNEQFF.

The rearrangement joins TRBV29-1 to TRBJ1-1; no reliable D call. Deletions cut 3 bases from V and 6 bases from J, with 11 bases between. Germline assignment: CDR1 SQVTM and CDR2 ANQGSEA. The CDR3 spans 12 residues. The DNA of the CDR3 is TGCAGCGTTGATGGCGGGAGGGCTGAAGCTTTCTTT. It codes for CSVDGGRAEAFF.

This clone was found a few times. The chain has TRBV19 and TRBJ1-5, with 8 nucleotides matching TRBD1. Losses at the gene ends were 1 base for V and 7 bases for J; bases not matched to a gene: 6. CDR3 length: 15 amino acids. Germline assignment: CDR1 LNHDA and CDR2 SQIVND (reference sequence). The CDR3 sequence: CASSIGQGFGQPQHF. The CDR3 DNA reads as TGTGCCAGTAGTATAGGACAGGGGTTCGGGCAGCCCCAGCATTTT.

The chain has TRBV9 and TRBJ2-1, with 14 bases identical to TRBD2. Germline V gene sequence: CDR1 SGDLS, CDR2 YYNGEE. The CDR3 has 16 amino acids. With 4 bases clipped from V and 8 bases from J, the junction kept 8 bases outside the gene matches. The CDR3 reads CASSISGTSGSYEQFF. Here the CDR3 DNA reads TGTGCCAGCAGCATTAGTGGGACTAGCGGGAGCTATGAGCAGTTCTTC.

This chain joins TRBV30 and TRBJ1-2, with D possibly TRBD1 on 6 matching bases. V lost 1 base and J lost 5, with 11 bases in between. CDR3 size: 13 residues. CDR1 and CDR2 from the germline V gene are GTSNPN and SVGIG (reference sequence). The CDR3 DNA sequence: TGTGCCTGGAGTGGTTACAGGGTATATGGCTACACCTTC. It translates to CAWSGYRVYGYTF.

This clone was seen a handful of times. J is TRBJ2-2 and V is TRBV30; 7 nucleotides align to TRBD2. CDR3 length: 14 amino acids. Germline V gene data show CDR1 as GTSNPN and CDR2 as SVGIG (reference sequence). With 8 bases clipped from V and 4 bases from J, the junction kept 10 bases outside the gene matches. CDR3 region: CAGRLGRGTGELFF. CDR3 in DNA: TGTGCCGGCCGGCTGGGGAGGGGCACCGGGGAGCTGTTTTTT.

The V call is TRBV7-2, the J call TRBJ2-7; TRBD2 is a possible D gene (5 bases). CDR1 SGHTA and CDR2 FQGNSA come from the germline V gene. V dropped 5 bases and J dropped 3 bases, with 8 bases sitting between them. The CDR3 runs to 12 residues. The CDR3 region is CASSEDFYEQYF. The CDR3 nucleotides read TGTGCCAGCAGCGAGGACTTCTACGAGCAGTACTTC.

This clone came up a few times. The chain combines TRBV5-1 with TRBJ2-3, with a weak D call TRBD2 (6 bases). The CDR3 consists of 16 residues. Trimming stripped 0 bases from V and 1 base from J, with 12 bases between. The V gene's germline CDR1 is SGHRS and CDR2 YFSETQ. In nucleotides, the CDR3 is TGCGCCAGCAGCTTGGGGCTAGCGTTGGGCACAGATACGCAGTATTTT. Its translation: CASSLGLALGTDTQYF. Full variable domain (rest looked up from reference TRBV5-1 and TRBJ2-3): KAGVTQTPRYLIKTRGQQVTLSCSPISGHRSVSWYQQTPGQGLQFLFEYFSETQRNKGNFPGRFSGRQFSNSRSEMNVSTLELGDSALYLCASSLGLALGTDTQYFGPGTRLTVL.

V usage is TRBV2 and J usage is TRBJ2-3, with D perhaps being TRBD1 or TRBD2 (5 bases each). This CDR3 is 13 amino acids long. Trimming took 2 bases from V and 8 from J, leaving 11 bases between them. Germline values: CDR1 SNHLY, CDR2 FYNNEI. The CDR3 DNA reads TGTGCCAGCAGTGAATCCGGGGCAGCTACGCAGTATTTT. Translation gives CASSESGAATQYF. The whole variable domain, remainder taken from reference TRBV2 and TRBJ2-3, is EPEVTQTPSHQVTQMGQEVILRCVPISNHLYFYWYRQILGQKVEFLVSFYNNEISEKSEIFDDQFSVERPDGSNFTLKIRSTKLEDSAMYFCASSESGAATQYFGPGTRLTVL.

This clone was seen a few times. In the same sample, other DNA sequences code for this CDR3. The gene calls are TRBV29-1 and TRBJ2-5; the match to TRBD2 covers 7 bases. The germline CDR1 and CDR2 sequences are SQVTM and ANQGSEA. The CDR3 extends over 13 amino acids. Trimming at V came to 4 bases and at J to 7 bases, leaving 9 bases not matched to a gene. The CDR3 here is CSVGEGAGGTQYF. DNA for the CDR3: TGCAGCGTTGGGGAGGGAGCCGGGGGGACCCAGTACTTC.

The J gene is TRBJ2-5, the V gene TRBV25-1; no definite D call. The CDR3 sequence is 15 residues long. Trimming took 6 bases from V and 4 from J, leaving 18 bases between them. In germline, CDR1 is MGHDK, CDR2 SYGVNS. The CDR3 DNA reads TGTGCCAGCAGCCCCGAAGGCCTATTTTTAGAGACCCAGTACTTC. As protein: CASSPEGLFLETQYF.

In this sample, this clone turned up a few times. The chain uses TRBV5-1 and TRBJ1-1; D is uncertain. Trimming removed 2 bases from V and 8 bases from J, with 7 bases in between. The CDR3 loop spans 11 amino acids. Germline V lookup: CDR1 SGHRS, CDR2 YFSETQ. The CDR3 bases are TGCGCCAGCAGCTTCAACTCCGAAGCTTTCTTT. The encoded protein is CASSFNSEAFF.

The rearrangement joins TRBV7-2 to TRBJ2-7; the D is unclear. The CDR3 spans 13 residues. Trimming shortened V by 1 base and J by 1 base, and 5 bases separated the two germline ends. Germline CDR1 is SGHTA and CDR2 is FQGNSA. The CDR3 region is CASSLVESYEQYV. CDR3 nucleotides: TGTGCCAGCAGCTTAGTAGAGTCCTACGAGCAGTACGTC.

The V gene is TRBV4-1, the J gene TRBJ2-5; 8 bases map to TRBD2. Unmatched junction bases numbered 5, after V lost 1 base and J lost 1 base. The V gene's germline CDR1 is MGHRA and CDR2 YSYEKL. The CDR3 length is 16 residues. In DNA, the CDR3 is TGCGCCAGCAGCCAAGCAGCCACTAGCGGCCAAGAGACCCAGTACTTC. This sequence encodes CASSQAATSGQETQYF.

This CDR3 is CASSQAQGWNSPLHF. Written as DNA, the CDR3 is TGCGCCAGCAGCCAGGCCCAGGGATGGAATTCACCCCTCCACTTT. The chain carries TRBV4-3 and TRBJ1-6; tentative D call: TRBD1 (5 bases). CDR1 and CDR2 (germline): LGHNA, YSLEER. V dropped 3 bases and J dropped 7 bases, with 13 bases sitting between them. This CDR3 spans 15 amino acids.

The rearrangement uses TRBV30 and TRBJ1-1, with D maybe TRBD1 (5 bases). V was shortened by 3 bases and J by 6 bases, with 11 bases between the two germline ends. Per germline, CDR1 GTSNPN and CDR2 SVGIG (reference sequence). The CDR3 is 12 residues long. The CDR3 nucleotides read TGTGCCTGGAGCGCGACAGCTTCTGAAGCTTTCTTT. Its protein is CAWSATASEAFF.

The CDR3 protein is CATSRESGVQQFF. In DNA form, the CDR3 reads TGTGCCACCAGCAGAGAATCGGGGGTCCAGCAGTTCTTC. J is TRBJ2-1 and V is TRBV15; TRBD2 is a possible D gene (6 bases). The germline V gene encodes CDR1 LNHNV and CDR2 YYDKDF (reference sequence). Trimming took 0 bases from V and 11 from J, leaving 11 bases between them. The CDR3 is 13 residues long. The whole variable domain, remainder taken from reference TRBV15 and TRBJ2-1, is DAMVIQNPRYQVTQFGKPVTLSCSQTLNHNVMYWYQQKSSQAPKLLFHYYDKDFNNEADTPDNFQSRRPNTSFCFLDIRSPGLGDTAMYLCATSRESGVQQFFGPGTRLTVL.

A remark on this clone: The identical CDR3 is also encoded by other nucleotide sequences in the sample. The gene calls are TRBV11-2 and TRBJ2-2; D is ambiguous. The CDR3 has 11 residues. Germline CDR1 reads SGHAT; CDR2 reads FQNNGV. The germline V and J ends were trimmed by 3 bases and 6 bases, with 2 bases remaining between them. CDR3 residues: CASSFPGELFF. CDR3 bases: TGTGCCAGCAGCTTCCCCGGGGAGCTGTTTTTT.